These 19 T cell receptor beta chains were all obtained from the same sample, sequenced in a study of blood T cell repertoires in COVID-19. The data were produced by immunoSEQ multiplex PCR, yet TCRdb's version contains in-frame clones alone and is incomplete. Among more than 200,000 clones listed, around 84% were seen once. Specimen: PBMCs or T cells enriched from blood (not recorded which). These receptors all stem from a man aged 40-55 years who had recovered from COVID-19.

This clone was seen a few times. As DNA, the CDR3 is TGTGCCAGCAGCCCGCGGGGGCCTAACGGGGAGACCCAGTACTTC. It specifies CASSPRGPNGETQYF. V and J are TRBV9 and TRBJ2-5, with D perhaps matching TRBD2 (7 bases). The CDR3 extends over 15 amino acids. The V end was cut by 4 bases, the J end by 5 bases, with 18 bases between. Germline-derived CDR1 and CDR2 are SGDLS and YYNGEE.

V is TRBV4-1 and J is TRBJ2-3; TRBD2 agrees at 11 bases. Trimming removed 4 bases from V and 2 bases from J; junction bases left unmatched: 5. Per germline, CDR1 MGHRA and CDR2 YSYEKL. CDR3 length: 16 amino acids. The CDR3 nucleotides are TGCGCCAGCAGCCGAACTAGCGGGGGAGTCACAGATACGCAGTATTTT. This encodes CASSRTSGGVTDTQYF.

The CDR3 loop reads CASSRAGGLGNEQFF. CDR3 DNA sequence: TGTGCCAGCAGCCGAGCGGGGGGGCTTGGCAATGAGCAGTTCTTC. This sequence joins TRBV3-1 (or the pseudogene TRBV3-2) and TRBJ2-1; 10 nucleotides agree with TRBD2. This CDR3 has 15 amino acids. J lost 6 bases, V lost 4 bases, and 6 bases had no gene match. Germline CDR1 LGHDT, CDR2 YNNKEL (reference sequence).

This clone was found once. CDR3: CASSHSPRRGRDTEAFF. The CDR3 nucleotides read TGTGCCAGCAGCCACTCGCCAAGGAGGGGGCGAGACACTGAAGCTTTCTTT. The chain has TRBV4-2 and TRBJ1-1; 7 bases are shared with TRBD1. Germline V gene sequence: CDR1 LGHNA, CDR2 YNFKEQ. This CDR3 region has 17 residues. J lost 3 bases, V lost 3 bases, and 13 bases had no gene match.

The J gene is TRBJ2-5, the V gene TRBV25-1, with 7 bases lining up with TRBD1. CDR1 is MGHDK and CDR2 is SYGVNS in the germline V gene. Trimming at V came to 8 bases and at J to 2 bases, leaving 11 bases not matched to a gene. The CDR3 length is 15 residues. CDR3 nucleotides: TGTGCCAGCTTTAGTCGACAGGGTGTACAAGAGACCCAGTACTTC. It codes for CASFSRQGVQETQYF.

CDR3 nucleotides: TGTGCCCTCTCAACCGGGGAGGGCTACACCTTC. Its protein is CALSTGEGYTF. The chain recombines TRBV30 with TRBJ1-2; D is unclear. Trimming left V 8 bases short and J 8 bases short, with 15 bases between. The CDR3 spans 11 residues. Germline values: CDR1 GTSNPN, CDR2 SVGIG (reference sequence).

V is TRBV12-3 or TRBV12-4 and J is TRBJ2-1; 9 bases are shared with TRBD1. The V segment lost 10 bases and the J segment 8 bases; nucleotides outside the gene matches: 6. The CDR3 totals 12 residues. The CDR3 reads CANGQGMYEQFF. DNA of the CDR3: TGTGCCAATGGACAGGGGATGTATGAGCAGTTCTTC.

V and J are TRBV6-5 and TRBJ2-7; the D gene is possibly TRBD2 (6 bases). The germline CDR1 and CDR2 sequences are MNHEY and SVGAGI. V was clipped by 8 bases and J by 4 bases, with 12 bases between them. There are 12 residues in the CDR3. The CDR3 here is CASGTFKYEQYF. The CDR3 nucleotides are TGTGCCAGCGGGACTTTTAAATACGAGCAGTACTTC.

The chain recombines TRBV14 with TRBJ2-7; D is perhaps TRBD1 (6 bases). The CDR3 has 19 residues. The V end lost 0 bases, the J end lost 2 bases, and 23 bases lay between the germline ends. Germline CDR1 is SGHDN and CDR2 is FVKESK. The CDR3 sequence is CASSQDLGQAGVWTYEQYF. As DNA, the CDR3 is TGTGCCAGCAGCCAAGATCTAGGGCAGGCAGGGGTCTGGACCTACGAGCAGTACTTC.

The chain couples TRBV19 to TRBJ2-1; 7 bases map to TRBD2. The ends lost 3 bases at V and 4 bases at J; junction bases unmatched: 6. The CDR3 is made up of 15 amino acids. The germline V gene encodes CDR1 LNHDA and CDR2 SQIVND (reference sequence). In DNA, the CDR3 is TGTGCCAGTAGTATTGGCGGGGGAAAGTACAATGAGCAGTTCTTC. Protein product: CASSIGGGKYNEQFF.

The DNA of the CDR3 is TGTGCCATCAGTGAGTCGACCCTTTCTCGGACAGGCAGGGGTTTTCAGCCCCAGCATTTT. This encodes CAISESTLSRTGRGFQPQHF. V gene TRBV10-3 combines with J gene TRBJ1-5; 7 nucleotides align to TRBD1. Germline V lookup: CDR1 ENHRY, CDR2 SYGVKD. The CDR3 sequence is 20 residues long. V shed 0 bases and J 6 bases; nucleotides not matched to a gene: 20.

The chain carries TRBV4-1 and TRBJ2-3; D is possibly TRBD2 (6 bases). Deletions cut 1 base from V and 1 base from J, with 9 bases between. Germline V gene data show CDR1 as MGHRA and CDR2 as YSYEKL. The CDR3 spans 15 residues. CDR3 in amino acids: CASSQVERGTDTQYF. The CDR3 nucleotides read TGCGCCAGCAGCCAAGTTGAGCGGGGCACAGATACGCAGTATTTT.

This chain connects TRBV28 to TRBJ2-1; maybe TRBD1 (6 bases). CDR3 size: 14 residues. The V and J ends lost 6 bases and 9 bases respectively, with 18 bases between them. Germline loops: CDR1 MDHEN, CDR2 SYDVKM. The CDR3 DNA sequence: TGTGCCAGCAGCTCAGCAGGGGAGCCGTTTGAGCAGTTCTTC. Protein sequence: CASSSAGEPFEQFF.

The gene calls are TRBV19 and TRBJ1-2, with D hard to call. This CDR3 has 13 residues. Germline V gene data show CDR1 as LNHDA and CDR2 as SQIVND (reference sequence). V lost 0 bases to trimming and J lost 10 bases, with 12 bases between them. CDR3 residues: CASSIDRRGDYTF. For the CDR3, the DNA is TGTGCCAGTAGTATAGATCGCCGCGGCGACTACACCTTC.

This chain joins TRBV5-4 and TRBJ1-6, with TRBD1 matching 9 bases. V was pared by 4 bases and J by 10 bases, with 9 bases of the junction left unmatched. This CDR3 region has 15 residues. Germline loops: CDR1 SGHNT, CDR2 YYREEE (reference sequence). CDR3 amino acids: CASSVNLDRGSPLHF. The CDR3 DNA sequence: TGTGCCAGCAGCGTTAATCTAGACAGGGGGTCACCCCTCCACTTT.

J is TRBJ2-5 and V is TRBV4-2; tentative D call: TRBD1 (7 bases). The CDR3 loop spans 16 amino acids. The germline V gene encodes CDR1 LGHNA and CDR2 YNFKEQ. The V gene lost 4 bases and the J gene lost 5 bases, with 20 bases spanning the gap. The CDR3 loop is CASSPPRSAGQETQYF. In DNA, the CDR3 is TGTGCCAGCAGCCCCCCCAGGTCCGCGGGACAGGAGACCCAGTACTTC.

The DNA of the CDR3 is TGCGCCAGCAGCTACCTAGGACTAGCGGGAGGGACCGGGGAGCTGTTTTTT. Its translation is CASSYLGLAGGTGELFF. The V and J genes are TRBV5-1 and TRBJ2-2; 15 bases agree with TRBD2. CDR3 size: 17 residues. Germline-derived CDR1 and CDR2 are SGHRS and YFSETQ. V trimming: 3 bases; J trimming: 5 bases; junction bases outside the gene matches: 5.

The chain employs TRBV4-2 and TRBJ2-7, with a weak D call TRBD2 (6 bases). The CDR3 spans 15 residues. From germline, CDR1 is LGHNA and CDR2 YNFKEQ. Trimming shortened V by 0 bases and J by 6 bases, and 15 bases separated the two germline ends. CDR3 loop: CASSQDYSGVPEQYF. DNA of the CDR3: TGTGCCAGCAGCCAAGATTATTCGGGAGTCCCCGAGCAGTACTTC.

This clone was seen only once. This sequence joins TRBV20-1 and TRBJ1-1; D perhaps matches TRBD1 (6 bases). Per germline, CDR1 DFQATT and CDR2 SNEGSKA (reference sequence). This CDR3 has 13 amino acids. The ends were cut back, 3 bases at V and 1 base at J, with 9 bases in the middle. In DNA form, the CDR3 reads TGCAGTGCTAGTTACAGGGCGAACACTGAAGCTTTCTTT. Its translation: CSASYRANTEAFF.